This entry lists 24 T cell receptor beta chains sequenced from one sample in a study of cytomegalovirus exposure and HLA in healthy donors. Primers: 60 Vbeta forward and 13 Jbeta reverse. Some clones are missing from TCRdb's copy, which holds only in-frame ones; the method was immunoSEQ multiplex PCR. This repertoire includes about 84,000 clones. Sequenced: PBMCs. These receptors were collected from a man in his fifties in good health and CMV-seronegative.

The chain is built from TRBV7-9 and TRBJ1-5; D ambiguous. CDR1 and CDR2 (germline): SEHNR, FQNEAQ (reference sequence). CDR3 length equals 17 residues. V lost 1 base and J 1 base, leaving 14 bases between the germline ends. The CDR3 region has the DNA TGTGCCAGCAGCTTAGGATGGGCGGGTACAAGCAATCAGCCCCAGCATTTT. It codes for CASSLGWAGTSNQPQHF.

The chain joins TRBV21-1 to TRBJ1-2. TRBV21-1 is shown as a pseudogene. The CDR3 sequence is 14 residues long. The CDR3 region has the DNA TGTGCCAGCACCCCGACTGATACCTGGCGGGGCTACACCTTC. Protein: CASTPTDTWRGYTF.

The V call is TRBV4-3, the J call TRBJ1-2, with 7 bases matching TRBD1. V lost 4 bases, J lost 4 bases, and 9 bases stayed unmatched. The CDR3 consists of 15 residues. Germline V gene lookup returns CDR1 LGHNA and CDR2 YSLEER. CDR3 sequence: CASSRNHRGPYGYTF. The CDR3 DNA reads as TGCGCCAGCAGCCGAAATCACAGGGGTCCCTATGGCTACACCTTC.

The V call is TRBV28, the J call TRBJ1-5; weak D call: TRBD1 (5 bases). The V gene lost 9 bases and the J gene lost 2 bases, with 17 bases spanning the gap. The CDR3 consists of 15 residues. The V gene's germline CDR1 is MDHEN and CDR2 SYDVKM. CDR3 in DNA: TGTGCCAGTCAAAGGGAGGGACGAGGCAATCAGCCCCAGCATTTT. Its translation is CASQREGRGNQPQHF.

The chain has TRBV28 and TRBJ2-1; 11 bases are shared with TRBD2. CDR1 is MDHEN, CDR2 SYDVKM, per germline. V shed 7 bases, J shed 4 bases, and the junction held 6 bases outside the gene matches. The length of the CDR3 is 15 residues. Written as DNA, the CDR3 is TGTGCCAGCACCTTGGGGACTAGCGGATACAATGAGCAGTTCTTC. Translating gives CASTLGTSGYNEQFF. Together with reference TRBV28 and TRBJ2-1, the CDR3 gives the full variable domain: DVKVTQSSRYLVKRTGEKVFLECVQDMDHENMFWYRQDPGLGLRLIYFSYDVKMKEKGDIPEGYSVSREKKERFSLILESASTNQTSMYLCASTLGTSGYNEQFFGPGTRLTVL.

This chain links TRBV5-1 with TRBJ2-1; D is perhaps TRBD1 (6 bases). Deletions cut 2 bases from V and 8 bases from J, with 14 bases between. The CDR3 consists of 14 residues. From germline, CDR1 is SGHRS and CDR2 YFSETQ. For the CDR3, the DNA is TGCGCCAGCAGCTTCCCCGGGACATCGGATGAGCAGTTCTTC. Translated: CASSFPGTSDEQFF.

The chain carries TRBV2 and TRBJ2-2; D might be TRBD2 (6 bases). Germline CDR1 SNHLY, CDR2 FYNNEI. Trimming left V 6 bases short and J 0 bases short, with 17 bases between. This CDR3 is 17 amino acids long. The CDR3: CASRLNSGLANTGELFF. The DNA of the CDR3 is TGTGCCAGCAGGCTAAACTCGGGACTTGCGAACACCGGGGAGCTGTTTTTT. Supplemented by reference TRBV2 and TRBJ2-2, the full variable domain reads EPEVTQTPSHQVTQMGQEVILRCVPISNHLYFYWYRQILGQKVEFLVSFYNNEISEKSEIFDDQFSVERPDGSNFTLKIRSTKLEDSAMYFCASRLNSGLANTGELFFGEGSRLTVL.

Worth noting for this clone: Relative to the germline gene, one junction end is altered; a read error may explain this. Other nucleotide sequences from this sample produce the same CDR3. V and J are TRBV28 and TRBJ1-5, with 7 bases that match TRBD1. This CDR3 is 15 amino acids long. Per germline, CDR1 MDHEN and CDR2 SYDVKM. CDR3 protein: CASNIQQGSNQPQHF. The CDR3 coding sequence is TGCGCCAGCAATATACAACAGGGGAGCAATCAGCCCCAGCATTTT.

The chain links TRBV7-3 to TRBJ2-1; TRBD1 is a possible D gene (6 bases). Germline CDR1 reads SGHTA; CDR2 reads FQGTGA. Trimming cost V 3 bases and J 6 bases, with 15 bases left between them. This CDR3 contains 15 residues. Written as DNA, the CDR3 is TGTGCCAGCAGCTTGGGGCAGGGGATGAGCAATGAGCAGTTCTTC. It codes for CASSLGQGMSNEQFF.

The chain couples TRBV27 to TRBJ1-2, with D maybe TRBD1 (6 bases). V gave up 8 bases and J gave up 8 bases, with 18 bases separating them. Germline-derived CDR1 and CDR2 are MNHEY and SMNVEV (reference sequence). This CDR3 has 13 amino acids. CDR3 in amino acids: CASGPQGLRGYTF. Written as DNA, the CDR3 is TGTGCCAGCGGTCCCCAGGGGTTACGCGGCTACACCTTC.

This chain joins TRBV9 and TRBJ1-1; 9 bases are a match to TRBD1. J gave up 4 bases and V 4 bases, and 11 bases lay outside the gene matches. CDR1 is SGDLS and CDR2 is YYNGEE in the germline V gene. The CDR3 totals 16 residues. CDR3 sequence: CASSHSRQGEGTEAFF. In nucleotides, the CDR3 is TGTGCCAGCAGCCATTCCCGACAGGGGGAGGGCACTGAAGCTTTCTTT.

This chain links TRBV18 with TRBJ2-6; 7 nucleotides align to TRBD1. With 1 base clipped from V and 2 bases from J, the junction kept 5 bases outside the gene matches. This CDR3 region has 17 residues. Germline CDR1 reads KGHSH; CDR2 reads LQKENI. CDR3 nucleotides: TGTGCCAGCTCACCACGTACAGGGGACCCTGGGGCCAACGTCCTGACTTTC. It encodes CASSPRTGDPGANVLTF.

V and J are TRBV10-3 and TRBJ1-5; 7 positions match TRBD1. The germline V gene encodes CDR1 ENHRY and CDR2 SYGVKD. V dropped 8 bases and J dropped 2; count of bases not matched to a gene: 3. This CDR3 has 13 residues. CDR3 in DNA: TGTGCCATCCAGGGGGAAGGCAATCAGCCCCAGCATTTT. Translation: CAIQGEGNQPQHF.

Worth noting for this clone: The junction departs from germline at one end; a sequencing error may be responsible. This same CDR3 is encoded by further DNA sequences in the sample. The V gene is TRBV29-1, the J gene TRBJ2-3; 9 nucleotides match TRBD1. From germline, CDR1 is SQVTM and CDR2 ANQGSEA. This CDR3 has 17 amino acids. The DNA for the CDR3 is TGCAGCGTTGAACGGGGACAGGGAGGGACGAGCACAGATACGCAGTACTTT. This encodes CSVERGQGGTSTDTQYF.

CDR3 amino acids: CASSPTGVKDQPQHF. The DNA for the CDR3 is TGTGCCAGCTCACCAACAGGGGTAAAGGATCAGCCCCAGCATTTT. The chain recombines TRBV18 with TRBJ1-5, with 7 bases aligning to TRBD1. The J segment lost 5 bases and the V segment lost 2 bases, leaving 6 bases of the junction unmatched. CDR1 KGHSH and CDR2 LQKENI come from the germline V gene. The CDR3 runs to 15 residues.

The J gene is TRBJ2-3, the V gene TRBV7-3, with 9 bases identical to TRBD1. Per the germline V gene, CDR1 is SGHTA and CDR2 is FQGTGA. This CDR3 region has 15 residues. Trimming at V came to 4 bases and at J to 0 bases, leaving 2 bases not matched to a gene. The CDR3 nucleotides read TGTGCCAGCAGCTCACAGGGGGCGAGCACAGATACGCAGTATTTT. Protein product: CASSSQGASTDTQYF.

The V gene is TRBV18, the J gene TRBJ2-3, with 10 bases that match TRBD2. The CDR3 contains 17 residues. J gave up 5 bases and V 1 base, and 9 bases lay outside the gene matches. CDR1 is KGHSH and CDR2 is LQKENI in the germline V gene. The CDR3 here is CASSPQSTIAGGDTQYF. The CDR3, as DNA: TGTGCCAGCTCACCACAATCTACCATAGCGGGGGGAGATACGCAGTATTTT.

Here the CDR3 reads CASSPPFNYGYTF. As DNA, the CDR3 is TGTGCCAGCAGTCCCCCCTTTAACTATGGCTACACCTTC. V is TRBV28 and J is TRBJ1-2; D ambiguous. This CDR3 has 13 residues. CDR1 and CDR2 from the germline V gene are MDHEN and SYDVKM. With 5 bases removed from V and 1 base from J, the gap between germline ends came to 8 bases.

The chain uses TRBV6-6 and TRBJ2-1; TRBD1 might be the D (7 bases). The CDR3 is made up of 15 amino acids. Germline lookup yields CDR1 MNHNY and CDR2 SVGAGI (reference sequence). V lost 2 bases to trimming and J lost 5 bases, with 13 bases between them. CDR3 protein: CASSYRRDSDNEQFF. As DNA, the CDR3 is TGTGCCAGCAGTTACCGGCGGGACAGCGACAATGAGCAGTTCTTC.

The CDR3 DNA reads TGTGCCAGCAGCTTCAACGGGGGAGAGACCGGGGAGCTGTTTTTT. Translating it yields CASSFNGGETGELFF. The rearrangement joins TRBV5-4 to TRBJ2-2, with D possibly TRBD2 on 6 matching bases. CDR1 and CDR2 (germline): SGHNT, YYREEE (reference sequence). The CDR3 spans 15 residues. Trimming cost V 2 bases and J 5 bases, with 13 bases left between them. The full variable domain, rest sourced from reference TRBV5-4 and TRBJ2-2, is ETGVTQSPTHLIKTRGQQVTLRCSSQSGHNTVSWYQQALGQGPQFIFQYYREEENGRGNFPPRFSGLQFPNYSSELNVNALELDDSALYLCASSFNGGETGELFFGEGSRLTVL.

The chain links TRBV6-5 to TRBJ1-2, with 8 bases lining up with TRBD1. V shed 0 bases, J shed 9 bases, and the junction held 3 bases outside the gene matches. Germline V gene lookup returns CDR1 MNHEY and CDR2 SVGAGI. This CDR3 region has 13 residues. The CDR3 nucleotides read TGTGCCAGCAGTTACTCGAGGACAGGGAGCTACACCTTC. Encoded protein: CASSYSRTGSYTF.

The V call is TRBV10-3, the J call TRBJ2-5; the match to TRBD1 covers 10 bases. TRBJ2-7 matches the DNA end more closely, so the J call is doubtful. Germline CDR1 is ENHRY and CDR2 is SYGVKD. This CDR3 is 15 amino acids long. The CDR3 loop reads CAISKQTGGLDEQYF. CDR3 DNA sequence: TGTGCCATCAGTAAACAGACAGGGGGCTTGGACGAGCAGTACTTC.

The chain links TRBV19 to TRBJ1-6, with 10 bases lining up with TRBD1. The germline V gene encodes CDR1 LNHDA and CDR2 SQIVND (reference sequence). The V and J ends lost 4 bases and 6 bases, in that order; junction bases with no gene match: 9. This CDR3 contains 17 residues. The CDR3 region has the DNA TGTGCCAGTAGTACCGGACAGGGGGGGATGAGTAATTCACCCCTCCACTTT. Its translation: CASSTGQGGMSNSPLHF.

This rearrangement joins TRBV9 to TRBJ2-1, with 13 bases fitting TRBD2. CDR3 length: 17 amino acids. V shed 4 bases and J 10 bases; nucleotides not matched to a gene: 14. Per germline, CDR1 SGDLS and CDR2 YYNGEE. The CDR3 coding sequence is TGTGCCAGCAGCAAGTCACTAGCGGGGGGGGTAATTGGGGAGCAGTTCTTC. This sequence encodes CASSKSLAGGVIGEQFF.